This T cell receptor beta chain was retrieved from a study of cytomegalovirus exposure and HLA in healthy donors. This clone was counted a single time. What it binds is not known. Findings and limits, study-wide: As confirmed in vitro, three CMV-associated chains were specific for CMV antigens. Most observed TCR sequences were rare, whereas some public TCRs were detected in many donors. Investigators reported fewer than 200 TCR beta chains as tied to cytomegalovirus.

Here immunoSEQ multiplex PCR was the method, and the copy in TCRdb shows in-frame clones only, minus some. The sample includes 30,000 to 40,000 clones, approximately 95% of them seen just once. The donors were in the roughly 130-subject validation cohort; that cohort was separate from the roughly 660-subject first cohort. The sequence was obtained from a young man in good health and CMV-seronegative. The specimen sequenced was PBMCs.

The CDR3 reads CASSLIGTPSYEQYF. Here the CDR3 DNA reads TGTGCCAGCAGTTTAATCGGGACACCCTCCTACGAGCAGTACTTC. The genes are TRBV28 and TRBJ2-7; TRBD1 is a possible D gene (6 bases). The length of the CDR3 is 15 residues. The germline gives CDR1 MDHEN, CDR2 SYDVKM. The V gene lost 2 bases and the J gene lost 0 bases, with 11 bases spanning the gap.